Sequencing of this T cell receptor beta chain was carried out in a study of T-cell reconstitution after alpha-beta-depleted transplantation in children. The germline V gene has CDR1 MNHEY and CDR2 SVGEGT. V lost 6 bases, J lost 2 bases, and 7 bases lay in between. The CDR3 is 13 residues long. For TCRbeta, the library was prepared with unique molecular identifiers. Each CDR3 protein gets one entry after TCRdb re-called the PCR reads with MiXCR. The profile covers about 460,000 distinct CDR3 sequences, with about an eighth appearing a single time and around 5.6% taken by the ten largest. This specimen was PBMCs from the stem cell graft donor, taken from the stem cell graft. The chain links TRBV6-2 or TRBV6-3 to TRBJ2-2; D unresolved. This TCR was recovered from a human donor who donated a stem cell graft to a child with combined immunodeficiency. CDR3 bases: TGTGCCAGCAGAGACATTAACACCGGGGAGCTGTTTTTT. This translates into CASRDINTGELFF.